Following are 7 T cell receptor beta chains from one sample sequenced in a study of T cells in tuberculosis. Data came from immunoSEQ multiplex PCR; TCRdb stores just in-frame clones and leaves some out. The table records some 47,000 clones, nearly 95% of them present only once. The sequenced sample consisted of PBMCs. These receptors all come from a donor aged 10-29 years with latent tuberculosis or without tuberculosis infection.

The count of this clone is one. The V and J genes are TRBV7-2 and TRBJ1-5; no clear D. There are 18 residues in the CDR3. Germline lookup yields CDR1 SGHTA and CDR2 FQGNSA. V shed 0 bases and J shed 0 bases, with 15 bases lying between them. CDR3: CASSLAGLGRSSNQPQHF. The CDR3 coding sequence is TGTGCCAGCAGCTTAGCGGGGTTGGGGAGGTCTAGCAATCAGCCCCAGCATTTT.

The genes are TRBV18 and TRBJ1-2; D perhaps matches TRBD1 (6 bases). The germline gives CDR1 KGHSH, CDR2 LQKENI. CDR3 length: 16 amino acids. Trimming stripped 6 bases from V and 1 base from J, with 18 bases between. CDR3 sequence: CASSPGTGTSNYGYTF. The CDR3 region has the DNA TGTGCCAGCTCGCCTGGAACCGGGACAAGTAACTATGGCTACACCTTC.

This chain joins TRBV5-6 and TRBJ2-7; D is possibly TRBD1 (5 bases). V was clipped by 4 bases and J by 1 base, with 9 bases between them. The CDR3 contains 13 residues. Germline lookup yields CDR1 SGHDT and CDR2 YYEEEE. In nucleotides, the CDR3 is TGTGCCAGCAGCCCCAGGGCGTCCTACGAGCAGTACTTC. It specifies CASSPRASYEQYF.

This chain links TRBV6-1 with TRBJ1-4; 9 bases map to TRBD1. Germline V gene sequence: CDR1 MNHNS, CDR2 SASEGT. Trimming took 10 bases from V and 6 from J; bases not matched to a gene: 9. The CDR3 is made up of 14 amino acids. This chain's CDR3 is CATVRDRVDEKLFF. CDR3 coding DNA: TGTGCCACCGTAAGGGACAGGGTGGATGAAAAACTGTTTTTT.

V gene TRBV6-6 combines with J gene TRBJ1-2, with TRBD1 identical over 9 bases. The CDR3 is 16 residues long. V was pared by 2 bases and J by 2 bases, with 6 bases of the junction left unmatched. Germline CDR1 is MNHNY and CDR2 is SVGAGI (reference sequence). As DNA, the CDR3 is TGTGCCAGCAGTTACCTTGGGACAGGGAGGAACTATGGCTACACCTTC. Residues: CASSYLGTGRNYGYTF.

The chain has TRBV29-1 and TRBJ2-7; maybe TRBD2 (5 bases). Trimming left V 4 bases short and J 0 bases short, with 16 bases between. The germline V gene has CDR1 SQVTM and CDR2 ANQGSEA. The CDR3 is made up of 15 amino acids. In nucleotides, the CDR3 is TGCAGCGTTGGAGGCCCTAGCCTTTCCTCCTACGAGCAGTACTTC. Its translation: CSVGGPSLSSYEQYF.

This rearrangement joins TRBV5-6 to TRBJ1-4, with 7 positions matching TRBD1. The CDR3 covers 14 residues. The J segment lost 5 bases and the V segment lost 4 bases, leaving 5 bases of the junction unmatched. CDR1 SGHDT and CDR2 YYEEEE come from the germline V gene. As DNA, the CDR3 is TGTGCCAGCAGCCTGGGACAGCCCAATGAAAAACTGTTTTTT. Its protein is CASSLGQPNEKLFF.